The clone carrying this TCR beta chain has a handful of counts. CDR3 length equals 16 residues. Germline loops: CDR1 GTSNPN, CDR2 SVGIG (reference sequence). V dropped 0 bases and J dropped 3 bases, with 17 bases sitting between them. This specimen comes from a study of cytomegalovirus exposure and HLA in healthy donors. Researchers ran the PCR with 60 Vbeta and 13 Jbeta primers. Measured with immunoSEQ multiplex PCR; TCRdb has only the in-frame clones, and not every one. The sample lists fewer than 150,000 clones, around 78% occurring once. The rearrangement links TRBV30 to TRBJ1-2; weak D call: TRBD1 (5 bases). The receptor was isolated from a male donor in good health and CMV-seronegative. Sequencing was carried out using PBMCs. DNA of the CDR3: TGTGCCTGGAGTGTACAGAGAAAGGGGTGGCACTATGGCTACACCTTC. Its translation is CAWSVQRKGWHYGYTF.